This T cell receptor beta chain derives from a study of shared clonotypes between healthy human individuals. This clone appeared once. CD8 cells regarded as naive lacked CD45RO, were positively chosen for CCR7, and omitted terminally differentiated effector memory CD45RA+ cells. Germline values: CDR1 SGHNT, CDR2 YENEEA. The CDR3 extends over 14 amino acids. Deletions cut 4 bases from V and 5 bases from J, with 14 bases between. Repertoires were generated with immunoSEQ multiplex PCR, while TCRdb's copy carries only in-frame clones and drops some. The sample shows some 2 million clones, around 96% of them seen only once.

Sequencing was performed on naive CD8+ T cells sorted from blood. This TCR came from a man between 18 and 29 years old in good health. The rearrangement joins TRBV11-3 to TRBJ1-1, with a possible D match to TRBD1 (6 bases). The CDR3 sequence: CASSSGTTGTEAFF. For the CDR3, the DNA is TGTGCCAGCAGCTCCGGGACAACGGGGACTGAAGCTTTCTTT. The variable domain in full, completed from reference TRBV11-3 and TRBJ1-1, reads EAGVVQSPRYKIIEKKQPVAFWCNPISGHNTLYWYLQNLGQGPELLIRYENEEAVDDSQLPKDRFSAERLKGVDSTLKIQPAELGDSAVYLCASSSGTTGTEAFFGQGTRLTVV.